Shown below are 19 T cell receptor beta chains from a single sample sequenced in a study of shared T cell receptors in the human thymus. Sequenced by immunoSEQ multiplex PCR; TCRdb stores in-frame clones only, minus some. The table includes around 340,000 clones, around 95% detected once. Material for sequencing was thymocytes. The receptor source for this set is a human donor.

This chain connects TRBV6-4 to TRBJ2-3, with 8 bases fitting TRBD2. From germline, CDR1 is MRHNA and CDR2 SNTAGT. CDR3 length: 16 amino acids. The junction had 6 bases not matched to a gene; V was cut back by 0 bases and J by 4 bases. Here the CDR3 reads CASSDSGTSNSDTQYF. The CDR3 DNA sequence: TGTGCCAGCAGTGACTCCGGGACTAGTAATTCAGATACGCAGTATTTT.

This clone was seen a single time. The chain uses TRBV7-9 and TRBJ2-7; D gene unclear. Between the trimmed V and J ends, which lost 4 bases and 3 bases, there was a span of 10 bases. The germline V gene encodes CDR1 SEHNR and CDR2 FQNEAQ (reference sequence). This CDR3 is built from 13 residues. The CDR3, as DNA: TGTGCCAGCAGCTACCTACACAACTACGAGCAGTACTTC. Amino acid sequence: CASSYLHNYEQYF.

The CDR3 nucleotides read TGCGCCAGCAGCCAGTTACCCCGCCAAGATACGCAGTATTTT. Protein: CASSQLPRQDTQYF. The chain has TRBV4-3 and TRBJ2-3; D is ambiguous. CDR1 and CDR2 from the germline V gene are LGHNA and YSLEER. V gave up 3 bases and J gave up 5 bases, with 12 bases separating them. The CDR3 has 14 residues.

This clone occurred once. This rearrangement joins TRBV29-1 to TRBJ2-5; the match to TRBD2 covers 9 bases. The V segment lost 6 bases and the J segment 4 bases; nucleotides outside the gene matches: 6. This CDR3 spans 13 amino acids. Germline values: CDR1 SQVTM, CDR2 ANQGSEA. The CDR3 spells CSVETSGIETQYF. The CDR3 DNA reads TGCAGCGTGGAGACTAGCGGTATAGAGACCCAGTACTTC. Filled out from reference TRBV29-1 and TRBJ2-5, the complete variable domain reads SAVISQKPSRDICQRGTSLTIQCQVDSQVTMMFWYRQQPGQSLTLIATANQGSEATYESGFVIDKFPISRPNLTFSTLTVSNMSPEDSSIYLCSVETSGIETQYFGPGTRLLVL.

The CDR3 nucleotides read TGTGCCGGCCGGGACAGGGCATTCTTC. Translation gives CAGRDRAFF. The rearrangement links TRBV2 to TRBJ2-1; 9 nucleotides align to TRBD1. The germline CDR1 and CDR2 sequences are SNHLY and FYNNEI. The CDR3 spans 9 residues. With V trimmed by 11 bases and J by 16 bases, 6 bases remained unmatched.

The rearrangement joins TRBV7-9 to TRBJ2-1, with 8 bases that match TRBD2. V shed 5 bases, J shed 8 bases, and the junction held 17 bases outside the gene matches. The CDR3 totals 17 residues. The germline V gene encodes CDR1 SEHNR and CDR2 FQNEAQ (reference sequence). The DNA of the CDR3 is TGTGCCAGCAGCCATGAGCCCCTAAGCGGGAGAGTCGATGAGCAGTTCTTC. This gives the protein CASSHEPLSGRVDEQFF.

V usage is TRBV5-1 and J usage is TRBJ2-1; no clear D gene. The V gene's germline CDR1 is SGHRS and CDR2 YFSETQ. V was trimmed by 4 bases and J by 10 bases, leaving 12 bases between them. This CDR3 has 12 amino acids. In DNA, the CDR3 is TGCGCCAGCAGCACGAGAGCTAGGGAGCAGTTCTTC. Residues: CASSTRAREQFF.

CDR3 region: CASSQDRLVKNIQYF. The CDR3 region has the DNA TGCGCCAGCAGCCAAGATAGACTTGTCAAAAACATTCAGTACTTC. This chain connects TRBV4-3 to TRBJ2-4, with D unresolved. Germline V gene lookup returns CDR1 LGHNA and CDR2 YSLEER. Trimming took off 0 bases at V and 3 bases at J, with 9 bases between the two ends. The CDR3 consists of 15 residues.

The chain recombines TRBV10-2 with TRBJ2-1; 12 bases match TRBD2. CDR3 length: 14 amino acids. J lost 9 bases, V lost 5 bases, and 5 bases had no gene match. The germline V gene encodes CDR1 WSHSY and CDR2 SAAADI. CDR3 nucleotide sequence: TGCGCCAGCAGTTGGACTAGCGGGAAGGGTGAGCAGTTCTTC. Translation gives CASSWTSGKGEQFF.

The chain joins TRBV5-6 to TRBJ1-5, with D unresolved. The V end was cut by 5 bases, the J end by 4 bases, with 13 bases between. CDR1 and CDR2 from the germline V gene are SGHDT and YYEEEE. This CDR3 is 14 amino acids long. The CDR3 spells CASSLRGRNQPQHF. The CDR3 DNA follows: TGTGCCAGCAGTCTACGAGGCAGAAATCAGCCCCAGCATTTT.

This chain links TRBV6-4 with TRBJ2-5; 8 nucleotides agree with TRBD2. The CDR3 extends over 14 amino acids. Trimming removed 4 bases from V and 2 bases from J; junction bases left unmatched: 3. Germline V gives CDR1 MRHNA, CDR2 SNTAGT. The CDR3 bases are TGTGCCAGCAGTGCAACTAGCGGTCAAGAGACCCAGTACTTC. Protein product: CASSATSGQETQYF.

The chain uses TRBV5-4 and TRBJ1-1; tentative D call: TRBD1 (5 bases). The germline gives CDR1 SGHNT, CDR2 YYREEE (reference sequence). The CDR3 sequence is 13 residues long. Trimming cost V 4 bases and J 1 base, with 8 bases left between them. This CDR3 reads CASSRTQNTEAFF. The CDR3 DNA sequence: TGTGCCAGCAGCCGGACACAGAACACTGAAGCTTTCTTT.

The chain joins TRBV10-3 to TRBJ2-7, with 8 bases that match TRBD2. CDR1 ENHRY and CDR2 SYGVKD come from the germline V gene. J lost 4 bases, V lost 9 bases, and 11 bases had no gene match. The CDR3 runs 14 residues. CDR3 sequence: CAIGGVAGNYEQYF. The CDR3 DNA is TGTGCCATAGGGGGGGTAGCGGGAAATTACGAGCAGTACTTC.

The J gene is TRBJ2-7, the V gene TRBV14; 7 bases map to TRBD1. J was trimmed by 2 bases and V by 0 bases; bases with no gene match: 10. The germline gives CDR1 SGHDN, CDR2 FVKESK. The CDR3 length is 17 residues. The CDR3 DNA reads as TGTGCCAGCAGCCAAGAAGGCGTAAAGGGACAGACCTACGAGCAGTACTTC. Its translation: CASSQEGVKGQTYEQYF.

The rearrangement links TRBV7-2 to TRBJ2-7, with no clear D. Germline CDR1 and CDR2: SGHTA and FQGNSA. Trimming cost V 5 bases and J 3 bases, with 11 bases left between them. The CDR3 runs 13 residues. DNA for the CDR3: TGTGCCAGCAGCACAACAGCCCGCTACGAGCAGTACTTC. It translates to CASSTTARYEQYF.

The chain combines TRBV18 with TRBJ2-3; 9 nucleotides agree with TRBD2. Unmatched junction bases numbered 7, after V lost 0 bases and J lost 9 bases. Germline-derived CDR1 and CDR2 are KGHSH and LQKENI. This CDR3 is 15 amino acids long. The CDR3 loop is CASSPPVLAGSTQYF. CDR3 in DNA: TGTGCCAGCTCACCACCGGTCCTAGCGGGATCAACGCAGTATTTT.

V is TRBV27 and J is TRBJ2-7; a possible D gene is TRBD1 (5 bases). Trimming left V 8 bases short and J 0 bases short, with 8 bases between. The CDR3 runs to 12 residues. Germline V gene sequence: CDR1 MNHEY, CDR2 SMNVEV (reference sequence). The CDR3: CASEGDSYEQYF. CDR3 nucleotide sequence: TGTGCCAGCGAAGGGGACTCCTACGAGCAGTACTTC.

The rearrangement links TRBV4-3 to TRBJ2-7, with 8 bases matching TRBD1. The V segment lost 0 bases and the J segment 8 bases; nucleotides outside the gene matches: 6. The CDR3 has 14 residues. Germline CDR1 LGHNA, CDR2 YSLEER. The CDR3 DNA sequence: TGCGCCAGCAGCCAAGATTGGCGGACAGGGAAGCAGTACTTC. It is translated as CASSQDWRTGKQYF.

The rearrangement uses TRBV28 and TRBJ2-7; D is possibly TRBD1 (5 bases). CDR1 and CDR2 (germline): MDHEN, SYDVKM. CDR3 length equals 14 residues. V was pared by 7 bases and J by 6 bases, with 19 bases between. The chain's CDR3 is CASKPGRGSGEQYF. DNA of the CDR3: TGTGCCAGCAAACCAGGGCGTGGGTCGGGCGAGCAGTACTTC.